Listed here are 32 T cell receptor beta chains from one sample, sequenced in a study of CD8 T cells in ankylosing spondylitis. Using its own MiXCR run on the 5' RACE reads, TCRdb lists one record per CDR3 protein. The sample shows 350,000 or so distinct CDR3 sequences, 14% to 15% of them seen only once. Sample: blood, either unsorted or a sorted T cell fraction (not recorded which). These receptors came from a male donor with ankylosing spondylitis or in good health (not recorded which).

The chain has TRBV12-3 or TRBV12-4 and TRBJ1-1; a weak D match, TRBD1 (6 bases). The CDR3 is made up of 15 amino acids. Trimming removed 3 bases from V and 2 bases from J, with 13 bases in between. CDR3 DNA sequence: TGTGCCAGCAGTTTGAGGCAGGGGTATAACACTGAAGCTTTCTTT. Encoded protein: CASSLRQGYNTEAFF.

In this sample, this clonotype turned up many times. The V and J genes are TRBV20-1 and TRBJ2-1, with a possible D match to TRBD2 (6 bases). CDR3 length: 14 residues. The V end was cut by 5 bases, the J end by 1 base, with 12 bases between. Per the germline V gene, CDR1 is DFQATT and CDR2 is SNEGSKA (reference sequence). The CDR3 spells CSASLAVSYNEQFF. The CDR3 bases are TGCAGTGCTTCATTAGCGGTTTCCTACAATGAGCAGTTCTTC.

The DNA of the CDR3 is TGCGCCAGCAGCCAAGCGTGGCAGGGCTACGAGCAGTACTTC. Translating it yields CASSQAWQGYEQYF. The chain couples TRBV4-1 to TRBJ2-7; tentative D call: TRBD1 (5 bases). CDR1 is MGHRA, CDR2 YSYEKL, per germline. Trimming took 1 base from V and 3 from J, leaving 10 bases between them. The CDR3 is made up of 14 amino acids.

In its sample, this clonotype was seen a few times. V usage is TRBV12-3 or TRBV12-4 and J usage is TRBJ1-1; 9 positions agree with TRBD1. This CDR3 has 15 residues. Germline trimming cut 5 bases from V and 5 bases from J; bases unmatched to any gene: 9. The CDR3 DNA reads TGTGCCAGCAGTCAGACTGGGACAGGGAAAACTGAAGCTTTCTTT. The encoded protein is CASSQTGTGKTEAFF.

There are a few counts of this clonotype. The gene calls are TRBV7-2 and TRBJ2-7; D unclear. Trimming left V 5 bases short and J 3 bases short, with 14 bases between. This CDR3 comprises 14 residues. Germline CDR1 and CDR2: SGHTA and FQGNSA. CDR3 nucleotides: TGTGCCAGCAGCCTCTCGTTATGGGTCTACGAGCAGTACTTC. Its translation is CASSLSLWVYEQYF.

Only a few counts were recorded for this clonotype. The V and J genes are TRBV6-1 and TRBJ1-5; D is unresolved. Germline loops: CDR1 MNHNS, CDR2 SASEGT. The CDR3 length is 13 residues. V was cut by 4 bases and J by 3 bases, with 7 bases left in between. The CDR3: CASSAVLNQPQHF. CDR3 DNA: TGTGCCAGCAGTGCGGTCCTCAATCAGCCCCAGCATTTT.

The genes are TRBV3-1 and TRBJ2-7, with 9 bases identical to TRBD2. This CDR3 has 14 amino acids. V was clipped by 3 bases and J by 3 bases; unmatched bases: 3. From germline, CDR1 is LGHDT and CDR2 YNNKEL (reference sequence). CDR3 sequence: CASSQSSGSYEQYF. The CDR3 region has the DNA TGTGCCAGCAGCCAGAGTAGCGGGAGCTACGAGCAGTACTTC.

This clonotype was detected a few times. J is TRBJ1-4 and V is TRBV11-2; D is possibly TRBD1 (5 bases). The CDR3 totals 15 residues. The V end was cut by 5 bases, the J end by 5 bases, with 15 bases between. Germline CDR1 and CDR2: SGHAT and FQNNGV. CDR3 residues: CASSTAGKGNEKLFF. CDR3 coding DNA: TGTGCCAGCAGCACCGCAGGGAAGGGCAATGAAAAACTGTTTTTT.

This clonotype has only a few counts. This chain links TRBV24-1 with TRBJ1-1; D unclear. The CDR3 contains 11 residues. Germline CDR1 is KGHDR and CDR2 is SFDVKD. CDR3 coding DNA: TGTGCGTGGCGGGCGCACACTGAAGCTTTCTTT. As protein: CAWRAHTEAFF.

J is TRBJ2-1 and V is TRBV2; possibly TRBD2 for D (7 bases). The CDR3 contains 16 residues. Looked up from germline, CDR1 is SNHLY and CDR2 is FYNNEI. Trimming removed 6 bases from V and 4 bases from J, with 19 bases in between. CDR3 loop: CASSADAGRGYNEQFF. The CDR3 coding sequence is TGTGCCAGCAGCGCGGATGCAGGGAGGGGGTACAATGAGCAGTTCTTC.

V usage is TRBV11-3 and J usage is TRBJ2-4; a possible D gene is TRBD2 (5 bases). The germline V gene has CDR1 SGHNT and CDR2 YENEEA. CDR3 length: 15 amino acids. With 1 base removed from V and 6 bases from J, the gap between germline ends came to 13 bases. The CDR3 loop is CASSLGGGQSNIQYF. Here the CDR3 DNA reads TGTGCCAGCAGCTTAGGAGGCGGGCAGTCAAACATTCAGTACTTC.

This clonotype occurred many times. In DNA form, the CDR3 reads TGCGCCAGCAGCCAAGTAGGGCAGGGAGTCTATGGCTACACCTTC. Translated: CASSQVGQGVYGYTF. V is TRBV4-1 and J is TRBJ1-2; D may be TRBD1 (5 bases). Between the trimmed V and J ends, which lost 1 base and 4 bases, there was a span of 13 bases. This CDR3 has 15 amino acids. From germline, CDR1 is MGHRA and CDR2 YSYEKL.

The chain employs TRBV10-3 and TRBJ1-4; D possibly corresponds to TRBD1 (6 bases). Germline values: CDR1 ENHRY, CDR2 SYGVKD. The V gene lost 0 bases and the J gene lost 4 bases, with 15 bases spanning the gap. The CDR3 runs 17 residues. CDR3 in DNA: TGTGCCATCAGTGAGTCTGTTTCGAGGACAGTTAATGAAAAACTGTTTTTT. It codes for CAISESVSRTVNEKLFF.

On this clonotype: This could be a read error, since a much larger clone is one nucleotide away. The V call is TRBV7-9, the J call TRBJ2-7, with D unresolved. Germline values: CDR1 SEHNR, CDR2 FQNEAQ (reference sequence). This CDR3 has 12 amino acids. V lost 1 base to trimming and J lost 5 bases, with 6 bases between them. CDR3 protein: CASSLEGNEQYF. CDR3 coding DNA: TGTGCCAGCAGCTTAGAAGGGAACGAGCAGTACTTC.

The CDR3 nucleotides read TGTGCCATCAGCCATGGGACTGGAGGGGAGACCCAGTACTTC. Protein product: CAISHGTGGETQYF. The chain carries TRBV10-3 and TRBJ2-5; possibly TRBD2 for D (6 bases). V was pared by 6 bases and J by 5 bases, with 16 bases between. Germline CDR1 is ENHRY and CDR2 is SYGVKD. This CDR3 region has 14 residues.

This clonotype was picked up a small number of times. V usage is TRBV11-3 and J usage is TRBJ2-1; a possible D gene is TRBD2 (6 bases). The germline V and J ends were trimmed by 5 bases and 7 bases, with 12 bases remaining between them. Germline V gives CDR1 SGHNT, CDR2 YENEEA. CDR3 length equals 13 residues. The CDR3 protein is CASSLQAGNEQFF. CDR3 coding DNA: TGTGCCAGCAGCCTCCAGGCGGGGAATGAGCAGTTCTTC.

The chain uses TRBV7-9 and TRBJ2-7; TRBD1 or TRBD2 may be the D gene (7 bases each). CDR3 length equals 13 residues. The germline V gene has CDR1 SEHNR and CDR2 FQNEAQ (reference sequence). Between the trimmed V and J ends, which lost 4 bases and 3 bases, there was a span of 10 bases. CDR3 sequence reads: CASSSGGGYEQYF. Written as DNA, the CDR3 is TGTGCCAGCAGCTCAGGGGGGGGCTACGAGCAGTACTTC.

The V and J genes are TRBV6-1 and TRBJ2-7, with D possibly TRBD1 on 5 matching bases. The CDR3 has 15 residues. CDR1 MNHNS and CDR2 SASEGT come from the germline V gene. Trimming took 6 bases from V and 4 from J, leaving 19 bases between them. The CDR3 protein is CASRASTVALYEQYF. The CDR3 bases are TGTGCCAGCAGAGCCTCGACAGTGGCGTTGTACGAGCAGTACTTC.

The sample holds many counts of this clonotype. This chain joins TRBV12-3 or TRBV12-4 and TRBJ1-2; D uncertain. The CDR3 is 16 amino acids. V lost 2 bases and J 3 bases, leaving 16 bases between the germline ends. CDR3 sequence reads: CASSLFSARLDYGYTF. The CDR3 DNA follows: TGTGCCAGCAGTTTATTCTCGGCGCGATTAGACTATGGCTACACCTTC.

This clonotype has more than one count but fewer than ten. V is TRBV20-1 and J is TRBJ1-1; no reliable D call. The CDR3 sequence is 12 residues long. From germline, CDR1 is DFQATT and CDR2 SNEGSKA (reference sequence). The CDR3 region has the DNA TGCAGCGCGATGGGGTTTACCACTGAAGCTTTCTTT. Translation: CSAMGFTTEAFF.

This clonotype was counted only a few times. The V and J genes are TRBV5-1 and TRBJ1-1; possibly TRBD1 for D (5 bases). V shed 4 bases and J shed 2 bases, with 18 bases lying between them. The CDR3 loop spans 16 amino acids. CDR1 SGHRS and CDR2 YFSETQ come from the germline V gene. In DNA form, the CDR3 reads TGCGCCAGCAGCCCCGCAGGGAATCAAATCAACACTGAAGCTTTCTTT. This translates into CASSPAGNQINTEAFF.

This clonotype was detected only a few times. The chain employs TRBV12-3 or TRBV12-4 and TRBJ2-4; TRBD2 might be the D (5 bases). V was trimmed by 7 bases and J by 3 bases, leaving 16 bases between them. The CDR3 spans 15 residues. The DNA of the CDR3 is TGTGCCAGCACCCTCGGAACTAGTGGCAAAAACATTCAGTACTTC. This codes for CASTLGTSGKNIQYF.

This clonotype was counted ten times or more. The rearrangement uses TRBV10-3 and TRBJ1-1; D unresolved. The CDR3 loop spans 14 amino acids. From germline, CDR1 is ENHRY and CDR2 SYGVKD. V was trimmed by 10 bases and J by 5 bases, leaving 20 bases between them. The CDR3 DNA follows: TGTGCCACAGCCCAGGTACACCCTGAGACTGAAGCTTTCTTT. It codes for CATAQVHPETEAFF.

This clonotype was seen a few times. CDR3 loop: CASSATGGEQFF. CDR3 in DNA: TGTGCCAGCAGTGCCACTGGAGGTGAGCAGTTCTTC. The chain combines TRBV6-4 with TRBJ2-1; tentatively, D is TRBD2 (5 bases). This CDR3 comprises 12 residues. V gave up 4 bases and J gave up 9 bases, with 10 bases separating them. Germline CDR1 reads MRHNA; CDR2 reads SNTAGT.

This clonotype was found a few times. The gene calls are TRBV5-1 and TRBJ2-3; D is undetermined. This CDR3 has 14 residues. Germline V gene data show CDR1 as SGHRS and CDR2 as YFSETQ. The V and J ends lost 2 bases and 6 bases respectively, with 13 bases between them. CDR3 region: CASSLGTFGDTQYF. CDR3 DNA: TGCGCCAGCAGCTTAGGCACTTTCGGCGATACGCAGTATTTT.

The chain carries TRBV12-3 or TRBV12-4 and TRBJ2-7, with D perhaps assigned TRBD1 or TRBD2 (5 bases each). V lost 6 bases, J lost 5 bases, and 11 bases lay in between. CDR3 length equals 12 residues. CDR3 coding DNA: TGTGCCAGCAGGACCGGGACGGACGAGCAGTACTTC. Translating it yields CASRTGTDEQYF.

V usage is TRBV3-1 and J usage is TRBJ2-2; perhaps D is TRBD1 or TRBD2 (5 bases each). The CDR3 covers 15 residues. Per the germline V gene, CDR1 is LGHDT and CDR2 is YNNKEL (reference sequence). The ends were cut back, 1 base at V and 0 bases at J, with 6 bases in the middle. The CDR3 protein is CASSQGGANTGELFF. CDR3 bases: TGTGCCAGCAGCCAAGGAGGGGCGAACACCGGGGAGCTGTTTTTT.

The V call is TRBV12-3 or TRBV12-4, the J call TRBJ1-1; the D gene is possibly TRBD1 (5 bases). This CDR3 region has 13 residues. V dropped 6 bases and J dropped 7 bases, with 15 bases sitting between them. The CDR3 spells CASRLAGKGEAFF. In nucleotides, the CDR3 is TGTGCCAGCAGGCTCGCAGGGAAAGGTGAAGCTTTCTTT.

The chain employs TRBV6-1 and TRBJ2-2, with 8 bases matching TRBD2. The CDR3 totals 14 residues. The V and J ends lost 5 bases and 3 bases, in that order; junction bases with no gene match: 2. Germline V lookup: CDR1 MNHNS, CDR2 SASEGT. The chain's CDR3 is CASSRGGDTGELFF. The DNA of the CDR3 is TGTGCCAGCAGTCGGGGGGGGGACACCGGGGAGCTGTTTTTT.

In its sample, this clonotype was seen a few times. Germline is not matched at one junction end, which may reflect a read error. This chain connects TRBV27 to TRBJ2-7; D gene unclear. Germline CDR1 MNHEY, CDR2 SMNVEV (reference sequence). The CDR3 has 14 residues. CDR3 nucleotide sequence: TGTGCCAGCAGTTTAAGTTTCGGCATTTTGGCTATAGACTTC. It specifies CASSLSFGILAIDF.

This clonotype was detected ten times or more. The chain joins TRBV5-1 to TRBJ1-2; 9 bases are a match to TRBD1. The CDR3 has 15 amino acids. CDR1 SGHRS and CDR2 YFSETQ come from the germline V gene. The V segment lost 0 bases and the J segment 0 bases; nucleotides outside the gene matches: 0. The CDR3 DNA follows: TGCGCCAGCAGCTTGGGACAGGGGGCTAACTATGGCTACACCTTC. Amino acid sequence: CASSLGQGANYGYTF.

The chain couples TRBV5-1 to TRBJ2-3; 7 bases are shared with TRBD2. The CDR3 length is 18 residues. Germline V CDR1 and CDR2: SGHRS, YFSETQ. With 3 bases clipped from V and 2 bases from J, the junction kept 15 bases outside the gene matches. The CDR3 coding sequence is TGCGCCAGCAGCTCGGTGGGAGCCAGCGGGAAGGCCACAGATACGCAGTATTTT. It is translated as CASSSVGASGKATDTQYF.